Each of the 21 T cell receptor beta chains below was sequenced from the same sample in a study of cytomegalovirus exposure and HLA in healthy donors. PCR amplification relied on 60 Vbeta primers (plus 13 Jbeta primers). TCRdb's table, derived via immunoSEQ multiplex PCR, lists solely in-frame clones and lacks some. In the table there are approximately 160,000 clones, approximately 79% of which are singletons. The material sequenced was PBMCs. The receptors stem from a male donor in good health and CMV-seronegative.

The gene calls are TRBV6-6 and TRBJ2-7; TRBD2 matches at 7 bases. Trimming took 5 bases from V and 5 from J; bases not matched to a gene: 6. Germline loops: CDR1 MNHNY, CDR2 SVGAGI (reference sequence). The CDR3 runs 13 residues. The CDR3 reads CASSGRELNEQYF. CDR3 DNA sequence: TGTGCCAGCAGTGGGCGGGAGTTGAACGAGCAGTACTTC.

In this sample, this clone turned up a few times. CDR3 DNA sequence: TGTGCCAGCAGCTTGGCCGTTCGAGGAGCGAACACTGAAGCTTTCTTT. Amino acid sequence: CASSLAVRGANTEAFF. This sequence joins TRBV5-4 and TRBJ1-1; no definite D call. The germline V and J ends were trimmed by 0 bases and 1 base, with 13 bases remaining between them. Germline V gene sequence: CDR1 SGHNT, CDR2 YYREEE (reference sequence). This CDR3 comprises 16 residues.

The rearrangement links TRBV19 to TRBJ1-3; weak D call: TRBD1 (6 bases). V was cut by 9 bases and J by 2 bases, with 11 bases left in between. CDR1 is LNHDA, CDR2 SQIVND, per germline (reference sequence). The length of the CDR3 is 13 residues. In DNA form, the CDR3 reads TGTGCCAGCCAGGGGTTTGCTGGAAACACCATATATTTT. Its translation: CASQGFAGNTIYF.

The chain is built from TRBV25-1 and TRBJ1-5; D remains ambiguous. This CDR3 region has 13 residues. Germline values: CDR1 MGHDK, CDR2 SYGVNS. The ends were cut back, 0 bases at V and 6 bases at J, with 6 bases in the middle. Here the CDR3 DNA reads TGTGCCAGCAGTGAATATACCGGTCAGCCCCAGCATTTT. It is translated as CASSEYTGQPQHF.

The chain joins TRBV6-5 to TRBJ1-1; tentatively, D is TRBD1 (5 bases). The CDR3 has 13 residues. Germline V CDR1 and CDR2: MNHEY, SVGAGI. Trimming removed 5 bases from V and 11 bases from J, with 18 bases in between. CDR3 region: CASSRPSGGDAFF. DNA for the CDR3: TGTGCCAGCAGTCGACCCTCCGGGGGGGACGCTTTCTTT.

This clone was picked up one time. This chain uses TRBV30 with TRBJ1-3; no reliable D call. The CDR3 consists of 15 residues. Germline CDR1 is GTSNPN and CDR2 is SVGIG (reference sequence). V lost 0 bases and J lost 4, with 13 bases in between. Here the CDR3 reads CAWSVPVGPGNTIYF. The CDR3 bases are TGTGCCTGGAGTGTTCCGGTGGGCCCGGGAAACACCATATATTTT.

The J gene is TRBJ2-2, the V gene TRBV6-5, with TRBD2 as a possible D gene (6 bases). Trimming left V 6 bases short and J 6 bases short, with 14 bases between. Per the germline V gene, CDR1 is MNHEY and CDR2 is SVGAGI. The CDR3 extends over 14 amino acids. This CDR3 is CASSRLGVSGELFF. In DNA, the CDR3 is TGTGCCAGCAGCCGACTAGGGGTGTCCGGGGAGCTGTTTTTT.

The rearrangement links TRBV5-6 to TRBJ2-5; 8 positions match TRBD1. The CDR3 length is 15 residues. The V gene's germline CDR1 is SGHDT and CDR2 YYEEEE. Germline trimming cut 4 bases from V and 4 bases from J; bases unmatched to any gene: 9. In DNA, the CDR3 is TGTGCCAGCAGCCACCCGGGACAGGCTTCAGAGACCCAGTACTTC. Its translation is CASSHPGQASETQYF.

The chain carries TRBV6-4 and TRBJ2-3, with 7 bases identical to TRBD2. Germline V gene lookup returns CDR1 MRHNA and CDR2 SNTAGT. J lost 0 bases, V lost 2 bases, and 2 bases had no gene match. This CDR3 spans 15 amino acids. CDR3 DNA sequence: TGTGCCAGCAGTGACCGAGCGGGGAGCACAGATACGCAGTATTTT. Protein sequence: CASSDRAGSTDTQYF.

This rearrangement joins TRBV10-3 to TRBJ1-1; D is possibly TRBD1 (6 bases). CDR1 and CDR2 (germline): ENHRY, SYGVKD. V lost 7 bases, J lost 1 base, and 10 bases lay in between. CDR3 length: 13 amino acids. Here the CDR3 reads CAIKGGPNTEAFF. CDR3 nucleotide sequence: TGTGCCATCAAAGGGGGACCGAACACTGAAGCTTTCTTT.

The chain uses TRBV4-3 and TRBJ2-1, with 9 positions matching TRBD2. CDR3 length equals 18 residues. Germline V CDR1 and CDR2: LGHNA, YSLEER. Trimming removed 3 bases from V and 1 base from J; junction bases left unmatched: 10. CDR3: CASSQGGTSPWSYNEQFF. The CDR3 DNA reads as TGCGCCAGCAGCCAGGGGGGGACTAGCCCTTGGTCCTACAATGAGCAGTTCTTC.

The rearrangement joins TRBV6-1 to TRBJ1-1, with 9 bases fitting TRBD1. CDR1 is MNHNS and CDR2 is SASEGT in the germline V gene. V dropped 3 bases and J dropped 10; count of bases not matched to a gene: 9. The CDR3 sequence is 14 residues long. The CDR3 here is CASSDAGDRARAFF. The DNA for the CDR3 is TGTGCCAGCAGTGACGCAGGGGACAGGGCGAGAGCTTTCTTT.

This chain connects TRBV5-4 to TRBJ1-6; 7 nucleotides line up with TRBD1. V lost 6 bases and J lost 8; bases outside the gene matches: 8. The length of the CDR3 is 14 residues. Germline-derived CDR1 and CDR2 are SGHNT and YYREEE (reference sequence). DNA of the CDR3: TGTGCCAGCATGCGACAGGGTAAAGATTCACCCCTCCACTTT. Translation: CASMRQGKDSPLHF.

The J gene is TRBJ2-5, the V gene TRBV11-2; 13 nucleotides align to TRBD2. The CDR3 spans 16 residues. The ends lost 2 bases at V and 5 bases at J; junction bases unmatched: 5. CDR1 is SGHAT, CDR2 FQNNGV, per germline. CDR3 DNA sequence: TGTGCCAGCAGCTTATTGGGACTAGCGGGGATGGAGACCCAGTACTTC. It encodes CASSLLGLAGMETQYF.

The chain couples TRBV27 to TRBJ2-7; the match to TRBD1 covers 12 bases. Per the germline V gene, CDR1 is MNHEY and CDR2 is SMNVEV (reference sequence). This CDR3 region has 14 residues. Germline trimming cut 6 bases from V and 5 bases from J; bases unmatched to any gene: 5. The CDR3 DNA is TGTGCCAGCAGACCCGGGACAGGGGGCAACGAGCAGTACTTC. It yields the protein CASRPGTGGNEQYF.

This chain links TRBV5-1 with TRBJ2-7; D may be TRBD2 (6 bases). From germline, CDR1 is SGHRS and CDR2 YFSETQ. V was trimmed by 0 bases and J by 2 bases, leaving 12 bases between them. The CDR3 spans 15 residues. CDR3 DNA: TGCGCCAGCAGCTTGGGGTTAGCGGACCCCTACGAGCAGTACTTC. Protein product: CASSLGLADPYEQYF. Looking up the rest from reference TRBV5-1 and TRBJ2-7 gives the full variable domain: KAGVTQTPRYLIKTRGQQVTLSCSPISGHRSVSWYQQTPGQGLQFLFEYFSETQRNKGNFPGRFSGRQFSNSRSEMNVSTLELGDSALYLCASSLGLADPYEQYFGPGTRLTVT.

V usage is TRBV2 and J usage is TRBJ1-5; tentative D call: TRBD1 (5 bases). The CDR3 has 14 amino acids. Germline V CDR1 and CDR2: SNHLY, FYNNEI. The ends were cut back, 7 bases at V and 0 bases at J, with 10 bases in the middle. The DNA for the CDR3 is TGTGCCAGCACGGAGGGGAATAGCAATCAGCCCCAGCATTTT. It codes for CASTEGNSNQPQHF.

V gene TRBV4-1 combines with J gene TRBJ1-2; 9 nucleotides line up with TRBD1. J was trimmed by 4 bases and V by 4 bases; bases with no gene match: 7. This CDR3 is built from 15 residues. Germline-derived CDR1 and CDR2 are MGHRA and YSYEKL. The CDR3 loop reads CASSRGTGTSYGYTF. DNA of the CDR3: TGCGCCAGCAGCCGAGGGACAGGGACTTCCTATGGCTACACCTTC.

V is TRBV11-1 and J is TRBJ1-5; D is possibly TRBD1 (6 bases). The germline V gene has CDR1 SGHAT and CDR2 FQDESV (reference sequence). Between the trimmed V and J ends, which lost 4 bases and 0 bases, there was a span of 16 bases. CDR3 size: 17 residues. The CDR3 here is CASSSAYRAVSNQPQHF. CDR3 sequence (DNA): TGTGCCAGCAGCTCAGCTTACAGGGCGGTTAGCAATCAGCCCCAGCATTTT.

J is TRBJ1-2 and V is TRBV5-4, with a weak D call TRBD1 (5 bases). The CDR3 is made up of 15 amino acids. Germline V gene data show CDR1 as SGHNT and CDR2 as YYREEE (reference sequence). V shed 2 bases and J shed 4 bases, with 15 bases lying between them. Here the CDR3 DNA reads TGTGCCAGCAGCTTCACTACAGGATCGGGCTATGGCTACACCTTC. Translated: CASSFTTGSGYGYTF.

Here the CDR3 DNA reads TGTGCCAGCAGTGGACCGGGACTAGCGGGAGGGACAGATACGCAGTATTTT. Translation: CASSGPGLAGGTDTQYF. The V call is TRBV25-1, the J call TRBJ2-3; TRBD2 agrees at 16 bases. Trimming took 4 bases from V and 3 from J; bases not matched to a gene: 4. The CDR3 spans 17 residues. Per germline, CDR1 MGHDK and CDR2 SYGVNS.